These 12 T cell receptor beta chains share one sample of origin, sequenced in a study of CD8+ T cells in alopecia areata. Treatment indicated: oral pan-JAK inhibitor, 5-10 mg twice daily. It was cDNA, reverse transcribed from extracted RNA, that served as the sequencing template. Sequenced by immunoSEQ multiplex PCR; TCRdb stores in-frame clones only, minus some. The sample lists 200,000 or so clones, 55% to 70% seen once, with 4.5% to 6% in the top ten. Here the sequenced sample was CD4+ T cells sorted from blood, taken at week 24, from a patient treated with tofacitinib. The receptor set was obtained from a human donor with alopecia areata.

The rearrangement joins TRBV2 to TRBJ2-5; tentative D call: TRBD2 (6 bases). Trimming removed 6 bases from V and 4 bases from J, with 12 bases in between. Germline values: CDR1 SNHLY, CDR2 FYNNEI. This CDR3 comprises 13 residues. The CDR3 nucleotides read TGTGCCAGCAGGTCGCGGGGCACAGAGACCCAGTACTTC. Translating it yields CASRSRGTETQYF.

This clone has only one observation. This chain links TRBV9 with TRBJ1-6; D is undetermined. The length of the CDR3 is 13 residues. Trimming stripped 0 bases from V and 7 bases from J, with 5 bases between. The germline gives CDR1 SGDLS, CDR2 YYNGEE. The CDR3 region is CASSVVLNSPLHF. The CDR3 coding sequence is TGTGCCAGCAGCGTAGTGCTCAATTCACCCCTCCACTTT.

The V call is TRBV19, the J call TRBJ2-5, with TRBD1 matching over 8 bases. Germline V gene data show CDR1 as LNHDA and CDR2 as SQIVND (reference sequence). The CDR3 is 15 amino acids. The junction had 10 bases not matched to a gene; V was cut back by 5 bases and J by 5 bases. CDR3 nucleotides: TGTGCCAGTAGTGGACTACAGGGGGAATATGAGACCCAGTACTTC. It codes for CASSGLQGEYETQYF.

The chain links TRBV4-3 to TRBJ2-1, with TRBD2 identical over 9 bases. The CDR3 runs to 16 residues. Germline-derived CDR1 and CDR2 are LGHNA and YSLEER. With V trimmed by 0 bases and J by 7 bases, 7 bases remained unmatched. In nucleotides, the CDR3 is TGCGCCAGCAGCCAAGATCTGAGCGGGGGGTTTAATGAGCAGTTCTTC. Amino acids: CASSQDLSGGFNEQFF.

The gene calls are TRBV9 and TRBJ2-3; TRBD2 matches 12 bases. Germline lookup yields CDR1 SGDLS and CDR2 YYNGEE. This CDR3 contains 16 residues. V was clipped by 4 bases and J by 1 base; unmatched bases: 4. In nucleotides, the CDR3 is TGTGCCAGCAGCCCTCTAGCGGGGGGGGGCACAGATACGCAGTATTTT. Protein: CASSPLAGGGTDTQYF.

The CDR3: CASSSRGGYGYTF. Written as DNA, the CDR3 is TGTGCCAGCAGCTCCAGGGGCGGCTATGGCTACACCTTC. V is TRBV7-2 and J is TRBJ1-2, with a tentative D call TRBD1 (6 bases). CDR1 and CDR2 (germline): SGHTA, FQGNSA. The CDR3 contains 13 residues. Trimming cost V 4 bases and J 4 bases, with 10 bases left between them.

The J gene is TRBJ1-1, the V gene TRBV13, with D hard to call. Germline CDR1 reads PRHDT; CDR2 reads FYEKMQ (reference sequence). With 5 bases removed from V and 1 base from J, the gap between germline ends came to 8 bases. This CDR3 has 13 amino acids. CDR3 sequence (DNA): TGTGCCAGCAGCCCCGGAAAGAACACTGAAGCTTTCTTT. It translates to CASSPGKNTEAFF.

The V gene is TRBV30, the J gene TRBJ2-6; D remains unclear. Trimming took 2 bases from V and 0 from J, leaving 5 bases between them. CDR1 is GTSNPN, CDR2 SVGIG, per germline (reference sequence). The CDR3 runs 14 residues. DNA for the CDR3: TGTGCCTGGAGTTGGAGCTCTGGGGCCAACGTCCTGACTTTC. Amino acids: CAWSWSSGANVLTF.

This sequence joins TRBV29-1 and TRBJ1-1; 9 nucleotides line up with TRBD1. The CDR3 loop spans 13 amino acids. Germline V gene lookup returns CDR1 SQVTM and CDR2 ANQGSEA. V lost 5 bases and J lost 1; bases outside the gene matches: 2. CDR3 residues: CSVSQGANTEAFF. In nucleotides, the CDR3 is TGCAGCGTTTCACAGGGGGCGAACACTGAAGCTTTCTTT.

This sequence joins TRBV7-2 and TRBJ2-5; 7 nucleotides match TRBD2. The germline V gene has CDR1 SGHTA and CDR2 FQGNSA. After removal of 1 base from V and 0 bases from J, the junction contained 5 bases not matched to a gene. The CDR3 contains 16 residues. The chain's CDR3 is CASSLGVRGDQETQYF. The CDR3 DNA follows: TGTGCCAGCAGCTTAGGAGTTCGGGGGGACCAAGAGACCCAGTACTTC.

The chain employs TRBV5-6 and TRBJ2-3; 13 bases are shared with TRBD2. CDR1 and CDR2 (germline): SGHDT, YYEEEE. The CDR3 loop spans 16 amino acids. V dropped 7 bases and J dropped 1; count of bases not matched to a gene: 6. The CDR3 DNA reads as TGTGCCAGCGGACTAGCGGGGGTCCGGGGCACAGATACGCAGTATTTT. This translates into CASGLAGVRGTDTQYF.

DNA for the CDR3: TGCGCCAGCAGCTCGGGACAGGCCATCGATGAGCAGTACTTC. Its protein product is CASSSGQAIDEQYF. The V and J genes are TRBV5-1 and TRBJ2-7; the match to TRBD1 covers 8 bases. There are 14 residues in the CDR3. The germline V gene has CDR1 SGHRS and CDR2 YFSETQ. V lost 3 bases, J lost 7 bases, and 9 bases stayed unmatched.